The present T cell receptor (beta chain) was sequenced within a study of blood T cell repertoires in COVID-19. As for the study in general: There were acute and convalescent COVID-19 samples, and they came from the United States, Italy and Spain. The analysed material was cDNA or gDNA that came from T cells, B-cell-depleted T cells, or PBMCs.

Per the original data handling: Estimation of nucleated cell counts relied on the amplification of reference gene primers. Some clones are missing from TCRdb's copy, which holds only in-frame ones; the method was immunoSEQ multiplex PCR. The V and J calls and the clone size are those of that table, but D and trimming were determined from the DNA. The data contain about 310,000 clones, 80% to 90% of them singletons. This clone occurred once. The length of the CDR3 is 16 residues. Germline CDR1 SEHNR, CDR2 FQNEAQ (reference sequence). Trimming shortened V by 1 base and J by 11 bases, and 21 bases separated the two germline ends.

What was sequenced was peripheral blood. J is TRBJ1-5 and V is TRBV7-9, with D tentatively TRBD1 (6 bases). This TCR derives from a woman in her forties or fifties who had recovered from COVID-19. The DNA for the CDR3 is TGTGCCAGCAGCTTAGTAGTGCCGGGGGGGGCCCAGACCCAGCATTTT. Translated, it gives CASSLVVPGGAQTQHF.